The 15 T cell receptor beta chains given below trace back to one sample, sequenced in a study of blood T cell repertoires in COVID-19. Profiling relied on immunoSEQ multiplex PCR, and the TCRdb table lists in-frame clones only, not all of them. The table records approximately 140,000 clones, less than 85% of them present only once. The sequenced material came from peripheral blood. The receptor set was obtained from a human donor in a cohort sampled during active COVID-19.

The gene calls are TRBV7-6 and TRBJ2-3; perhaps TRBD2 as D (5 bases). CDR1 and CDR2 from the germline V gene are SGHVS and FNYEAQ. V lost 1 base, J lost 2 bases, and 13 bases lay in between. The CDR3 length is 16 residues. In DNA form, the CDR3 reads TGTGCCAGCAGCTTAGGGCGGCAGCGGAACACAGATACGCAGTATTTT. It specifies CASSLGRQRNTDTQYF.

This chain joins TRBV24-1 and TRBJ1-5; 7 nucleotides match TRBD1. Germline CDR1 reads KGHDR; CDR2 reads SFDVKD. V lost 8 bases to trimming and J lost 1 base; unmatched junction nucleotides: 16. The CDR3 loop spans 18 amino acids. CDR3 DNA: TGTGCCACCAAAGACAGGGATGCTCAACTTGGCAGCAATCAGCCCCAGCATTTT. Encoded protein: CATKDRDAQLGSNQPQHF.

This chain connects TRBV12-3 or TRBV12-4 to TRBJ1-2; no clear D gene. Deletions cut 4 bases from V and 5 bases from J, with 11 bases between. This CDR3 has 13 amino acids. This CDR3 is CASSSTGEYGYTF. The DNA of the CDR3 is TGTGCCAGCAGTTCGACGGGAGAATATGGCTACACCTTC.

This clone was counted at least ten times. The sample has other DNA sequences that encode this CDR3 too. V gene TRBV7-9 combines with J gene TRBJ1-1, with D perhaps TRBD1 (5 bases). CDR1 SEHNR and CDR2 FQNEAQ come from the germline V gene (reference sequence). The germline V and J ends were trimmed by 2 bases and 3 bases, with 13 bases remaining between them. The CDR3 has 15 residues. DNA for the CDR3: TGTGCCAGCAGCTTACTTGACGGGGGTGACACTGAAGCTTTCTTT. Translating gives CASSLLDGGDTEAFF.

The chain couples TRBV29-1 to TRBJ1-1; D possibly corresponds to TRBD1 (6 bases). Germline V gives CDR1 SQVTM, CDR2 ANQGSEA. The CDR3 loop spans 14 amino acids. V dropped 4 bases and J dropped 5 bases, with 17 bases sitting between them. The CDR3 DNA follows: TGCAGCGTTGGACTCGGGGGGCGAGGTACTGAAGCTTTCTTT. The encoded protein is CSVGLGGRGTEAFF. The full variable domain, completed using reference TRBV29-1 and TRBJ1-1, is SAVISQKPSRDICQRGTSLTIQCQVDSQVTMMFWYRQQPGQSLTLIATANQGSEATYESGFVIDKFPISRPNLTFSTLTVSNMSPEDSSIYLCSVGLGGRGTEAFFGQGTRLTVV.

V usage is TRBV19 and J usage is TRBJ1-1, with TRBD1 matching 7 bases. Germline CDR1 and CDR2: LNHDA and SQIVND (reference sequence). The CDR3 runs to 14 residues. V was clipped by 6 bases and J by 4 bases; unmatched bases: 8. DNA of the CDR3: TGTGCCAGTAGATGGGGAGACAGGGTCACTGAAGCTTTCTTT. As protein: CASRWGDRVTEAFF.

The rearrangement links TRBV5-1 to TRBJ2-1, with D possibly TRBD1 on 8 matching bases. CDR3 size: 17 residues. Per germline, CDR1 SGHRS and CDR2 YFSETQ. V shed 2 bases and J shed 15 bases, with 30 bases lying between them. CDR3 nucleotide sequence: TGCGCCAGCAGCTTTACGGGACAATTTTCTGACAGGGGAGGGTGGTTCTTC. Its protein is CASSFTGQFSDRGGWFF.

V usage is TRBV11-2 and J usage is TRBJ2-1; D unclear. Trimming removed 1 base from V and 11 bases from J, with 9 bases in between. CDR1 is SGHAT and CDR2 is FQNNGV in the germline V gene. The CDR3 consists of 12 residues. The CDR3 coding sequence is TGTGCCAGCAGCTTAGTACTAATTAAGCAGTTCTTC. Its protein product is CASSLVLIKQFF.

The V gene is TRBV9, the J gene TRBJ2-2; TRBD2 matches 9 bases. The length of the CDR3 is 17 residues. The ends lost 4 bases at V and 2 bases at J; junction bases unmatched: 9. Germline V gene sequence: CDR1 SGDLS, CDR2 YYNGEE. The CDR3 DNA reads TGTGCCAGCAGCTCCCTAGCGGGGCCCCCTAACACCGGGGAGCTGTTTTTT. As protein: CASSSLAGPPNTGELFF.

The chain employs TRBV5-6 and TRBJ2-7; 10 nucleotides match TRBD1. The CDR3 has 14 residues. Germline V gene data show CDR1 as SGHDT and CDR2 as YYEEEE. After removal of 4 bases from V and 3 bases from J, the junction contained 4 bases not matched to a gene. CDR3 nucleotide sequence: TGTGCCAGCAGCACGACAGGGGGCATCTACGAGCAGTACTTC. It specifies CASSTTGGIYEQYF.

The CDR3 nucleotides are TGCGCCAGCAGCTTGGCTAACCACAGAGTACGATCGAGTTACACTGAAGCTTTCTTT. Its protein is CASSLANHRVRSSYTEAFF. This chain uses TRBV5-1 with TRBJ1-1; D is uncertain. The CDR3 consists of 19 residues. Germline assignment: CDR1 SGHRS and CDR2 YFSETQ. The ends were cut back, 0 bases at V and 3 bases at J, with 24 bases in the middle. The full variable domain, with the rest looked up from reference TRBV5-1 and TRBJ1-1, is KAGVTQTPRYLIKTRGQQVTLSCSPISGHRSVSWYQQTPGQGLQFLFEYFSETQRNKGNFPGRFSGRQFSNSRSEMNVSTLELGDSALYLCASSLANHRVRSSYTEAFFGQGTRLTVV.

This clone was recorded a few times. V and J are TRBV5-4 and TRBJ1-6; D is possibly TRBD1 (6 bases). CDR3 length: 14 residues. Germline V gene lookup returns CDR1 SGHNT and CDR2 YYREEE (reference sequence). V was trimmed by 4 bases and J by 8 bases, leaving 13 bases between them. CDR3 amino acids: CASSSGQTDSPLHF. In nucleotides, the CDR3 is TGTGCCAGCAGCAGCGGACAGACCGATTCACCCCTCCACTTT.

This clone appeared a few times. The chain's CDR3 is CASSRQGFFGYTF. As DNA, the CDR3 is TGTGCCAGCAGCAGACAGGGGTTCTTCGGCTACACCTTC. The rearrangement links TRBV7-9 to TRBJ1-2; 8 bases agree with TRBD1. The V segment lost 5 bases and the J segment 8 bases; nucleotides outside the gene matches: 7. The CDR3 loop spans 13 amino acids. Germline V gene lookup returns CDR1 SEHNR and CDR2 FQNEAQ (reference sequence).

This clone was recorded a few times. V usage is TRBV6-2 or TRBV6-3 and J usage is TRBJ1-6, with TRBD1 matching 9 bases. Germline values: CDR1 MNHEY, CDR2 SVGEGT. Unmatched junction bases numbered 6, after V lost 4 bases and J lost 8 bases. The CDR3 totals 15 residues. The DNA for the CDR3 is TGTGCCAGCAGTTTCGGGGGACAGGGACATTCACCCCTCCACTTT. This codes for CASSFGGQGHSPLHF.

CDR3 in DNA: TGTGCCAGCAGTGAACGCGGGGGGCAGTACAATGAGCAGTTCTTC. Translated: CASSERGGQYNEQFF. The chain uses TRBV2 and TRBJ2-1; 8 nucleotides align to TRBD2. The germline CDR1 and CDR2 sequences are SNHLY and FYNNEI. The ends lost 2 bases at V and 4 bases at J; junction bases unmatched: 4. The CDR3 totals 15 residues. Full variable domain (missing parts from reference TRBV2 and TRBJ2-1): EPEVTQTPSHQVTQMGQEVILRCVPISNHLYFYWYRQILGQKVEFLVSFYNNEISEKSEIFDDQFSVERPDGSNFTLKIRSTKLEDSAMYFCASSERGGQYNEQFFGPGTRLTVL.